This T cell receptor beta chain stems from a study of blood T cell repertoires in COVID-19. Study information: Specimens from acute and convalescent COVID-19 originated in the United States, Italy and Spain. T cells, B-cell-depleted T cells, or PBMCs supplied cDNA or gDNA.

CDR1 is SGHRS and CDR2 is YFSETQ in the germline V gene. CDR3 length: 13 amino acids. The V end was cut by 4 bases, the J end by 8 bases, with 13 bases between. In the original processing: Reference gene primer amplification yielded estimated nucleated cell counts. Libraries were prepared by immunoSEQ multiplex PCR; TCRdb keeps only in-frame clonotypes and omits some of them. V and J calls and clone size are copied from that table; D and trimming were computed from the DNA. The table shows fewer than 130,000 clones, with 70% to 90% occurring only once. The sequenced sample consisted of peripheral blood. This sequence originates from a human donor in a cohort sampled during active COVID-19. The V and J genes are TRBV5-1 and TRBJ2-1; a possible D gene is TRBD2 (6 bases). The DNA for the CDR3 is TGCGCCAGCAGCCGGGGCGGGGCGGATGAGCAGTTCTTC. As protein: CASSRGGADEQFF.